Listed here are 20 T cell receptor beta chains from one sample, sequenced in a study of beta chain features in type 1 diabetes. What was sequenced were expressed TCRB transcripts, since all of the isolated RNA had been reverse transcribed. The repertoire was sequenced with immunoSEQ multiplex PCR; TCRdb's copy has only in-frame clones and lacks some. The sample lists about 220,000 clones; under 13% were seen once. The sequenced material came from central memory CD4+ T cells from blood. These receptors all come from a man younger than 30 in good health.

This clone was seen only a few times. Other DNA sequences in the sample encode the same CDR3. The chain recombines TRBV6-6 with TRBJ2-5; no clear D. V lost 3 bases and J 1 base, leaving 9 bases between the germline ends. Germline-derived CDR1 and CDR2 are MNHNY and SVGAGI (reference sequence). This CDR3 is built from 14 residues. In DNA form, the CDR3 reads TGTGCCAGCAGTTATGGAGCCTCCCAAGAGACCCAGTACTTC. Protein product: CASSYGASQETQYF.

This sequence joins TRBV5-4 and TRBJ2-1, with 8 bases identical to TRBD1. V lost 2 bases and J lost 0; bases outside the gene matches: 1. The CDR3 has 15 amino acids. CDR1 and CDR2 from the germline V gene are SGHNT and YYREEE (reference sequence). CDR3 nucleotide sequence: TGTGCCAGCAGCTTCGGGACAGGCTCCTACAATGAGCAGTTCTTC. Translated, it gives CASSFGTGSYNEQFF.

The rearrangement uses TRBV19 and TRBJ2-7, with TRBD1 matching over 9 bases. Losses at the gene ends were 0 bases for V and 4 bases for J; bases not matched to a gene: 1. Germline V CDR1 and CDR2: LNHDA, SQIVND (reference sequence). The CDR3 is made up of 14 amino acids. Here the CDR3 reads CASSIEDRGYEQYF. As DNA, the CDR3 is TGTGCCAGTAGTATAGAAGACAGGGGGTACGAGCAGTACTTC.

This clone was picked up a small number of times. This CDR3 is CASSLDRDQPQHF. Here the CDR3 DNA reads TGTGCCAGCAGCTTGGACAGGGATCAGCCCCAGCATTTT. The V call is TRBV4-2, the J call TRBJ1-5; TRBD1 matches at 8 bases. The CDR3 loop spans 13 amino acids. The J segment lost 5 bases and the V segment lost 5 bases, leaving 2 bases of the junction unmatched. Germline V lookup: CDR1 LGHNA, CDR2 YNFKEQ.

In this sample, this clone turned up a few times. The V and J genes are TRBV28 and TRBJ2-6; D is unclear. V was shortened by 6 bases and J by 3 bases, with 9 bases between the two germline ends. The germline gives CDR1 MDHEN, CDR2 SYDVKM. The CDR3 consists of 14 residues. The CDR3 reads CASRYSVGANVLTF. CDR3 nucleotides: TGTGCCAGCAGGTACTCGGTTGGGGCCAACGTCCTGACTTTC.

This clone was recorded at least ten times. This CDR3 is CAITKGSGNTIYF. The CDR3 nucleotides are TGTGCCATCACAAAAGGCTCTGGAAACACCATATATTTT. This chain links TRBV10-3 with TRBJ1-3; unclear D gene. Trimming stripped 7 bases from V and 0 bases from J, with 7 bases between. Germline V gives CDR1 ENHRY, CDR2 SYGVKD. This CDR3 has 13 residues.

The chain has TRBV7-2 and TRBJ1-5; D perhaps matches TRBD1 (5 bases). From germline, CDR1 is SGHTA and CDR2 FQGNSA. V lost 6 bases, J lost 2 bases, and 14 bases lay in between. This CDR3 spans 15 amino acids. DNA for the CDR3: TGTGCCAGCAGTCCCCACGTGGGGGGCAATCAGCCCCAGCATTTT. Protein product: CASSPHVGGNQPQHF.

This clone was observed a few times. CDR3 amino acids: CASSFGTGLRQETQYF. CDR3 DNA: TGCGCCAGCAGCTTCGGCACAGGCCTTCGTCAAGAGACCCAGTACTTC. The chain combines TRBV5-1 with TRBJ2-5; D may be TRBD1 (5 bases). Trimming took 2 bases from V and 2 from J, leaving 16 bases between them. CDR1 SGHRS and CDR2 YFSETQ come from the germline V gene. The CDR3 length is 16 residues.

With regard to this clone: The sample holds other DNA sequences that translate to the same CDR3. This chain uses TRBV7-9 with TRBJ2-1; 9 nucleotides match TRBD2. J gave up 4 bases and V 3 bases, and 7 bases lay outside the gene matches. The CDR3 length is 16 residues. Germline lookup yields CDR1 SEHNR and CDR2 FQNEAQ (reference sequence). The CDR3 nucleotides are TGTGCCAGCAGCTTGTGGTTAGCGGGAGCTTACAATGAGCAGTTCTTC. Translation gives CASSLWLAGAYNEQFF.

In this sample, this clone turned up a few times. This chain joins TRBV19 and TRBJ2-2, with TRBD2 matching 9 bases. Germline CDR1 is LNHDA and CDR2 is SQIVND (reference sequence). With 6 bases clipped from V and 0 bases from J, the junction kept 2 bases outside the gene matches. The CDR3 consists of 15 residues. CDR3 nucleotide sequence: TGTGCCAGTAGCCCTAGCGGGGCGAACACCGGGGAGCTGTTTTTT. Its translation: CASSPSGANTGELFF. Complete variable domain (other parts from reference TRBV19 and TRBJ2-2): DGGITQSPKYLFRKEGQNVTLSCEQNLNHDAMYWYRQDPGQGLRLIYYSQIVNDFQKGDIAEGYSVSREKKESFPLTVTSAQKNPTAFYLCASSPSGANTGELFFGEGSRLTVL.

V and J are TRBV19 and TRBJ2-4, with TRBD2 identical over 12 bases. The CDR3 consists of 16 residues. CDR1 is LNHDA, CDR2 SQIVND, per germline (reference sequence). V was pared by 3 bases and J by 13 bases, with 13 bases of the junction left unmatched. The CDR3 DNA reads TGTGCCAGTAGTATGGTGGCTACCGTGACTAGCGGGAGACAGTACTTC. It translates to CASSMVATVTSGRQYF.

J is TRBJ1-5 and V is TRBV6-6, with D maybe TRBD1 (5 bases). CDR1 is MNHNY, CDR2 SVGAGI, per germline (reference sequence). Trimming shortened V by 6 bases and J by 7 bases, and 16 bases separated the two germline ends. CDR3 size: 14 residues. The CDR3 DNA follows: TGTGCCAGCAGCCCTCCTGGGGGGAACCAGCCCCAGCATTTT. This sequence encodes CASSPPGGNQPQHF.

Concerning this clone itself: It is likely a read error: a sequence one base away is far more abundant. The chain carries TRBV5-1 and TRBJ2-3; 11 positions agree with TRBD2. The CDR3 is 15 residues long. Germline trimming cut 4 bases from V and 6 bases from J; bases unmatched to any gene: 7. Germline values: CDR1 SGHRS, CDR2 YFSETQ. The CDR3 sequence is CASSPLSGRVDTQYF. In nucleotides, the CDR3 is TGCGCCAGCAGCCCCCTTAGCGGGAGGGTGGATACGCAGTATTTT.

A few counts support this clone. The rearrangement links TRBV30 to TRBJ2-1, with D tentatively TRBD2 (5 bases). Trimming cost V 3 bases and J 1 base, with 13 bases left between them. The CDR3 has 15 residues. Germline V gene data show CDR1 as GTSNPN and CDR2 as SVGIG (reference sequence). CDR3 protein: CAWSAGSSSYNEQFF. The CDR3 DNA sequence: TGTGCCTGGAGCGCGGGCAGTTCTTCCTACAATGAGCAGTTCTTC.

Only a few counts were recorded for this clone. Here the CDR3 DNA reads TGCGCCAGCAGCCAAGATATCACGGCAGGGTCGTGGCGGGACCGCACAGATACGCAGTATTTT. Its translation is CASSQDITAGSWRDRTDTQYF. V is TRBV4-3 and J is TRBJ2-3, with D maybe TRBD2 (6 bases). CDR3 length: 21 amino acids. The V end lost 0 bases, the J end lost 1 base, and 26 bases lay between the germline ends. The germline V gene has CDR1 LGHNA and CDR2 YSLEER.

This clone has just a few counts. The chain carries TRBV29-1 and TRBJ1-2; the D is unclear. The germline CDR1 and CDR2 sequences are SQVTM and ANQGSEA. The length of the CDR3 is 13 residues. V gave up 0 bases and J gave up 6 bases, with 11 bases separating them. CDR3 sequence (DNA): TGCAGCGTTGAAGATCCTTTACAGAATGGCTACACCTTC. Protein sequence: CSVEDPLQNGYTF.

The chain links TRBV7-2 to TRBJ1-1; a weak D match, TRBD1 (6 bases). This CDR3 contains 14 residues. V was clipped by 5 bases and J by 9 bases, with 19 bases between them. Germline V CDR1 and CDR2: SGHTA, FQGNSA. Here the CDR3 DNA reads TGTGCCAGCAGCCAAGATGGTTTGACAGGTAAAGCTTTCTTT. Its translation is CASSQDGLTGKAFF.

This clone was detected ten times or more. This chain links TRBV7-9 with TRBJ2-1, with 9 bases fitting TRBD2. Germline trimming cut 5 bases from V and 3 bases from J; bases unmatched to any gene: 11. Germline CDR1 and CDR2: SEHNR and FQNEAQ (reference sequence). The CDR3 spans 17 residues. CDR3 sequence: CASSPRTSELGYNEQFF. The CDR3 DNA reads TGTGCCAGCAGCCCAAGGACTAGCGAGTTGGGCTACAATGAGCAGTTCTTC.

This clone was observed a few times. The chain employs TRBV7-3 and TRBJ2-5; TRBD1 is a possible D gene (6 bases). CDR3 length: 14 amino acids. Germline assignment: CDR1 SGHTA and CDR2 FQGTGA. The V gene lost 5 bases and the J gene lost 1 base, with 11 bases spanning the gap. CDR3 residues: CASSVGQFQETQYF. CDR3 nucleotide sequence: TGTGCCAGCAGCGTCGGACAGTTCCAAGAGACCCAGTACTTC.

This clone was seen many times. The V and J genes are TRBV7-3 and TRBJ2-7; D is uncertain. Trimming cost V 3 bases and J 5 bases, with 14 bases left between them. CDR3 size: 14 residues. CDR1 and CDR2 (germline): SGHTA, FQGTGA. CDR3: CASSFTYSSDEQYF. The CDR3 nucleotides read TGTGCCAGCAGCTTCACCTACAGTTCGGACGAGCAGTACTTC.